This record covers a single TCR beta chain. Its antigen is currently not known. Per-base qualities were not stored, and no clone one base away is much larger. Genomic DNA was isolated from the sorted cells so that the TCRbeta CDR3 region could be sequenced. The immunoSEQ Assay was used for sequencing of TCRbeta CDR3 regions. Not all clones reach the TCRdb copy of this immuneACCESS table, which keeps in-frame sequences only. Checked studies attribute under half of the gap to unresolved V genes and leave the rest unexplained. This sample comprises about 21,000 clones, around 85% of them detected only once. Together, the top ten hold about 28% of the sample. The data originate from a study of OX40 agonist ivuxolimab in advanced cancers. Context from the whole study: The costimulatory receptor OX40 (CD134) was targeted by ivuxolimab, a fully human IgG2 agonistic monoclonal antibody. Intravenous ivuxolimab was administered to patients every 2 weeks at six dose levels: 0.01, 0.1, 0.3, 1.5, 3 and 10 mg/kg. Peripheral TCRbeta sequencing was intended to test whether TCR sequence diversity was altered and clonal T-cell expansion was caused by ivuxolimab. Three dose-escalation patients achieved partial responses, one with hepatocellular carcinoma and two with cutaneous melanoma. The paper covers the monotherapy dose-escalation part of the phase I ivuxolimab trial, which included N ≈ 54 patients. Of the roughly 53 patients in dose escalation, about 20 had hepatocellular carcinoma, some 15 had melanoma, 9 had renal cell carcinoma and 9 had head and neck cancer. A male proportion of around 80% and a mean age of approximately 55 years, ranging from roughly 23 to 79, were recorded for the dose-escalation cohort. Prior anti-PD-1, anti-PD-L1 or anti-CTLA-4 therapy was permitted, and approximately 42% of dose-escalation patients had received checkpoint inhibitors.

General findings and caveats noted by the study authors: The antigen specificity of the clonally expanded peripheral T cells was not determined. At doses from 0.1 to 3.0 mg/kg, clonal expansion was seen in both CD4+ and CD8+ blood T cells between baseline and week 6. Partial responders in the 0.1-3.0 mg/kg groups had among the lowest normalized peripheral clonal expansion, especially among CD8+ T cells. After ivuxolimab, CD8+ T cells had more expanded clones than CD4+ T cells on average. Low levels of normalized T-cell clonal expansion were also seen in some nonresponding patients.

Trimming costs V 5 bases and J 4 bases, and their ends lie 14 bases apart. The germline V gene specifies SGHTA as CDR1 and FQGTGA as CDR2. Including the terminal cysteine and phenylalanine, the CDR3 comprises 14 residues. The sequence is cut down to CDR3 DNA, 42 bases in frame from base 1. Patients with autoimmune disease history or receiving systemic immunosuppression were excluded from the trial. Peripheral blood for TCR sequencing was collected from all dose cohorts at baseline, on cycle 4 day 1, and on cycle 7 day 1. Samples were obtained from an open-label, multicenter, first-in-human phase I dose-escalation trial of ivuxolimab. Adults with locally advanced or metastatic head and neck squamous cell, hepatocellular, melanoma or renal cell carcinoma were enrolled in the trial. Before TCR sequencing, CD4+ and CD8+ T cells were separately sorted from peripheral blood.

The chain employs TRBV7-3 and TRBJ2-5; TRBD1 is a weak D gene call, 6 bases matching. The specimen comprised CD4+ or CD8+ T cells sorted from blood, sampled in a trial of the OX40 agonist ivuxolimab. The TCR comes from an adult with an advanced solid tumor such as melanoma, head and neck, liver or kidney cancer. The encoded CDR3 is CASSPEGVRETQYF. The DNA sequence is TGTGCCAGCAGCCCTGAGGGGGTTAGAGAGACCCAGTACTTC.